The clone carrying this T cell receptor beta chain was detected once. Its specificity is unknown. V was shortened by 5 bases and J by 7 bases, with 15 bases between the two germline ends. Germline loops: CDR1 SGHAT, CDR2 FQNNGV. CDR3 length: 13 amino acids. The entry originates in a study of vaccination effects on CD4 cells after COVID-19. General study results and limits: Small numbers of convalescent patients limited the study. It also lacked early post-infection timepoints. Vaccine- and infection-induced clones showed marked clonal contraction late following vaccination.

The authors isolated CD4+ T cells after around 9 days of culture. This table comes from immunoSEQ multiplex PCR, and its TCRdb copy is limited to in-frame clones, with some not included. Of tens of thousands of clones detected, around 70% appear once; the ten largest clones hold approximately 10%. This TCR derives from a human donor who received a COVID-19 vaccine. Material: CD4+ T cells from PBMCs cultured without peptide, obtained before COVID-19 vaccination. This sequence joins TRBV11-2 and TRBJ2-7, with D perhaps matching TRBD1 or TRBD2 (6 bases each). CDR3 protein: CASSPYPGAEQYF. The CDR3 DNA reads as TGTGCCAGCAGCCCCTACCCGGGGGCGGAGCAGTACTTC.